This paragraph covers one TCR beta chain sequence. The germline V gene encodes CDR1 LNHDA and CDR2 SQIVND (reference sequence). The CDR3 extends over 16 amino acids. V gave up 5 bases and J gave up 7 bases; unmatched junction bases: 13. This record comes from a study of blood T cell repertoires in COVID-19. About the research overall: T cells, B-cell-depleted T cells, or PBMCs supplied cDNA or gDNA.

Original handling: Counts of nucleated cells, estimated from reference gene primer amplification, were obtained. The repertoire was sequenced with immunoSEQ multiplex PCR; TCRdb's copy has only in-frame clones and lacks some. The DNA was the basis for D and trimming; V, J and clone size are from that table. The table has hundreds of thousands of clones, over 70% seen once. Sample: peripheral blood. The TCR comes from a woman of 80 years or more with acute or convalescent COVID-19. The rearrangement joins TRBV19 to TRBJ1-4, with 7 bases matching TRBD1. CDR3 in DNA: TGTGCCAGTAGTGGGACAGTGGCCTCCGTGGGTGAAAAACTGTTTTTT. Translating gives CASSGTVASVGEKLFF.